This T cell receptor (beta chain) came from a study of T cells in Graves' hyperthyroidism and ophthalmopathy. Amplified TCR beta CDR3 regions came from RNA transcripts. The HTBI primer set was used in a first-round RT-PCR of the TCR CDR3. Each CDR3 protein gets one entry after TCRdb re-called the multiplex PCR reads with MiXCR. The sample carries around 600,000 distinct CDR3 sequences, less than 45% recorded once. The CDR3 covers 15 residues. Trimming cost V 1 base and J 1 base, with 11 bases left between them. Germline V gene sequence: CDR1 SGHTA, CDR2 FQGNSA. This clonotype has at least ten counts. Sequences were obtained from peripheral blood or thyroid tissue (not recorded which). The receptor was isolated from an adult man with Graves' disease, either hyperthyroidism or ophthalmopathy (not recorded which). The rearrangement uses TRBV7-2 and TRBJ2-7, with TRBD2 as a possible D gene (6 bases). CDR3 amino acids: CASSLGGGGSYEQYF. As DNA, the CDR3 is TGTGCCAGCAGCTTAGGCGGTGGAGGGTCCTACGAGCAGTACTTC.